Below are 10 T cell receptor beta chains sequenced from a single sample in a study of shared clonotypes between healthy human individuals. Profiled with immunoSEQ multiplex PCR; TCRdb holds only in-frame clones, not every one. The top ten hold over 0.2% of the sample, which has 800,000 to 950,000 clones, 95% to 97% seen once. CD45RO-negative CD8 cells positively selected for CCR7 made up the naive population, which excluded terminally differentiated effector memory CD45RA+ cells. Sequences were obtained from naive CD8+ T cells sorted from blood. All receptors derive from a man aged 25-45 years in good health.

The CDR3, as DNA: TGCGCCAGCAGCCTTAGAGACTGGAGCTCCTACAATGAGCAGTTCTTC. Amino acids: CASSLRDWSSYNEQFF. The chain employs TRBV5-1 and TRBJ2-1; no clear D gene. The CDR3 length is 16 residues. Germline CDR1 and CDR2: SGHRS and YFSETQ. The V and J ends lost 4 bases and 0 bases respectively, with 14 bases between them.

V and J are TRBV6-1 and TRBJ1-5; D call uncertain. Trimming removed 5 bases at V and 2 bases at J, with 13 bases between. The germline V gene encodes CDR1 MNHNS and CDR2 SASEGT. This CDR3 comprises 15 residues. The CDR3 sequence: CASSPRAAGNQPQHF. The CDR3 DNA reads TGTGCCAGCAGTCCACGGGCGGCAGGCAATCAGCCCCAGCATTTT.

The chain carries TRBV4-3 and TRBJ2-7; the D is unclear. This CDR3 is 14 amino acids long. Trimming took off 1 base at V and 2 bases at J, with 9 bases between the two ends. Germline V lookup: CDR1 LGHNA, CDR2 YSLEER. CDR3 sequence (DNA): TGCGCCAGCAGCCAAGTCAAGGGTACCTACGAGCAGTACTTC. It codes for CASSQVKGTYEQYF.

A word on this clone: Other DNA sequences of this sample code for an identical CDR3. The chain combines TRBV6-1 with TRBJ2-7, with TRBD1 as a possible D gene (6 bases). Trimming left V 3 bases short and J 2 bases short, with 11 bases between. Per germline, CDR1 MNHNS and CDR2 SASEGT. CDR3 size: 14 residues. CDR3 amino acids: CASSDRGGPYEQYF. The CDR3 DNA follows: TGTGCCAGCAGTGACAGGGGTGGGCCCTACGAGCAGTACTTC.

V is TRBV9 and J is TRBJ2-1, with D unclear. The CDR3 runs to 14 residues. V was pared by 0 bases and J by 6 bases, with 10 bases between. Germline V gives CDR1 SGDLS, CDR2 YYNGEE. The CDR3 DNA sequence: TGTGCCAGCAGCGTAGCATCGTTAGGCAATGAGCAGTTCTTC. Its translation: CASSVASLGNEQFF. Using reference TRBV9 and TRBJ2-1 for the parts outside the CDR3, the full variable domain is DSGVTQTPKHLITATGQRVTLRCSPRSGDLSVYWYQQSLDQGLQFLIQYYNGEERAKGNILERFSAQQFPDLHSELNLSSLELGDSALYFCASSVASLGNEQFFGPGTRLTVL.

The chain links TRBV10-1 to TRBJ2-2; 13 bases agree with TRBD2. Trimming took 8 bases from V and 5 from J; bases not matched to a gene: 14. The CDR3 has 18 residues. Germline loops: CDR1 WNHNN, CDR2 SYGVQD (reference sequence). For the CDR3, the DNA is TGCGCCAGCTCCCCTAGGACTAGCGGGAGTTGGCAAACCGGGGAGCTGTTTTTT. Protein product: CASSPRTSGSWQTGELFF.

This chain connects TRBV10-3 to TRBJ1-2; 9 bases are shared with TRBD1. Germline V gene sequence: CDR1 ENHRY, CDR2 SYGVKD. The CDR3 is 12 amino acids. The V and J ends lost 6 bases and 7 bases, in that order; junction bases with no gene match: 3. The CDR3 coding sequence is TGTGCCATCAGCATACAGGGGGCTGGCTACACCTTC. Translation gives CAISIQGAGYTF.

The chain recombines TRBV7-9 with TRBJ1-5; D not resolved. With 3 bases removed from V and 7 bases from J, the gap between germline ends came to 7 bases. CDR1 and CDR2 from the germline V gene are SEHNR and FQNEAQ (reference sequence). The CDR3 extends over 12 amino acids. CDR3: CASSFWEQPQHF. The CDR3 DNA is TGTGCCAGCAGCTTTTGGGAACAGCCCCAGCATTTT.

The genes are TRBV14 and TRBJ2-2; D might be TRBD1 (6 bases). This CDR3 contains 15 residues. Between the trimmed V and J ends, which lost 3 bases and 4 bases, there was a span of 12 bases. Per the germline V gene, CDR1 is SGHDN and CDR2 is FVKESK. The DNA for the CDR3 is TGTGCCAGCAGCCACCTTAGACAGGCCACCGGGGAGCTGTTTTTT. This gives the protein CASSHLRQATGELFF.

J is TRBJ2-7 and V is TRBV19; D possibly uses TRBD1 or TRBD2 (5 bases each). The CDR3 extends over 14 amino acids. The V end lost 3 bases, the J end lost 3 bases, and 12 bases lay between the germline ends. Germline loops: CDR1 LNHDA, CDR2 SQIVND (reference sequence). CDR3 nucleotides: TGTGCCAGTAGTATCACTGGGGGAAACTACGAGCAGTACTTC. It is translated as CASSITGGNYEQYF.